This T cell receptor (beta chain) was captured in a study of early T cells in non-severe SARS-CoV-2 infection. Overall study context: Unsorted whole-blood RNA was sequenced in bulk, leaving chains unpaired.

cDNA molecules, individually, were tagged with unique molecular identifiers. Using its own MiXCR run on the 5' RACE reads, TCRdb lists one record per CDR3 protein. The sample has approximately 77,000 distinct CDR3 sequences, roughly 5.3% seen once. In regard to this clonotype: The antigen is undetermined.

Study results and caveats: VDJdb-based annotation leaned toward anti-spike CD8 responses and missed private and CD4 specificities.

CDR3 length equals 12 residues. Germline lookup yields CDR1 GTSNPN and CDR2 SVGIG (reference sequence). The V gene lost 0 bases and the J gene lost 10 bases, with 12 bases spanning the gap. The sequence derives from an adult who was a healthcare worker with PCR-confirmed SARS-CoV-2 infection or an uninfected control (not recorded which). The input for sequencing was whole blood, taken at baseline. The chain recombines TRBV30 with TRBJ1-2, with unresolved D. CDR3 residues: CAWSVTRRDYTF. DNA for the CDR3: TGTGCCTGGAGTGTAACCCGAAGAGACTACACCTTC.